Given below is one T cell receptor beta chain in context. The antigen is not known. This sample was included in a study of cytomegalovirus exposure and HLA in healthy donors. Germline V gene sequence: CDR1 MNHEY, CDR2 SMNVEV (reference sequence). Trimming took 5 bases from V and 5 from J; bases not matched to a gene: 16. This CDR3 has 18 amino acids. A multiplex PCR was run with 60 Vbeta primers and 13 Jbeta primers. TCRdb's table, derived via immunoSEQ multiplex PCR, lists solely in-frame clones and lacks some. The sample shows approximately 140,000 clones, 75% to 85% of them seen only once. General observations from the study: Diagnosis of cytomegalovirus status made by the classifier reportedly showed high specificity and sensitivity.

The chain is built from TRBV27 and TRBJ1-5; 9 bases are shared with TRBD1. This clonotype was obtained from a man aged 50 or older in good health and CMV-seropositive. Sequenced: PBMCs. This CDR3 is CASSPIRDRVPHDQPQHF. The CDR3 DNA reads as TGTGCCAGCAGTCCGATCCGGGACAGGGTTCCTCACGATCAGCCCCAGCATTTT.